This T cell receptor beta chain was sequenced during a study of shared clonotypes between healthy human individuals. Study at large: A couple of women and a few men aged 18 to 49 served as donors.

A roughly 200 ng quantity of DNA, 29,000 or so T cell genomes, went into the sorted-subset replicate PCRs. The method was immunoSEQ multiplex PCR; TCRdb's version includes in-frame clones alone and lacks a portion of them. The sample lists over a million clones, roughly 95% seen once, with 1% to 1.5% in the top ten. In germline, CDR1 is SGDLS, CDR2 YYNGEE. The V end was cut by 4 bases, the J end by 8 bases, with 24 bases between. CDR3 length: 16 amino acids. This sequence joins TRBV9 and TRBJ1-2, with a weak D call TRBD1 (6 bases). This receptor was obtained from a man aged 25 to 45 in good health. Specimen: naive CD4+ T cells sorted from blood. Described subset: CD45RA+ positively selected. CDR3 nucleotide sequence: TGTGCCAGCAGCCAAACACAGGGTTCTCCTATCCAAGGCTACACCTTC. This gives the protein CASSQTQGSPIQGYTF.